The entry below describes one T cell receptor (beta chain). Its antigen is undetermined. Researchers ran the assay at a deep level. Method: immunoSEQ multiplex PCR; TCRdb's copy keeps in-frame clones and lacks some. The repertoire has fewer than 3 million clones, around 92% of them found once; the top ten carry 0.3% to 0.45%. CDR1 SGHRS and CDR2 YFSETQ come from the germline V gene. The CDR3 totals 14 residues. Between the trimmed V and J ends, which lost 1 base and 3 bases, there was a span of 10 bases. The data were taken from a study of shared clonotypes between healthy human individuals. Study conclusions and caveats: Naive subsets, compared against memory subsets, generally had larger estimated richness values.

Adult Caucasians living in Nashville, Tennessee made up all of the donors. Partitioning of CD4+ cells yielded a CD45RA+ naive subset and a CD45RA-negative memory subset. The sample comprised naive CD4+ T cells from PBMCs. Subset meaning: CD45RA+ positively selected. The rearrangement joins TRBV5-1 to TRBJ1-1, with D perhaps TRBD1 (6 bases). The sequence came from a young man in good health. Some clones in this sample may be carry-over from other donors' samples. As DNA, the CDR3 is TGCGCCAGCAGCTTGATTCCAGGGGACACTGAAGCTTTCTTT. Translated, it gives CASSLIPGDTEAFF.